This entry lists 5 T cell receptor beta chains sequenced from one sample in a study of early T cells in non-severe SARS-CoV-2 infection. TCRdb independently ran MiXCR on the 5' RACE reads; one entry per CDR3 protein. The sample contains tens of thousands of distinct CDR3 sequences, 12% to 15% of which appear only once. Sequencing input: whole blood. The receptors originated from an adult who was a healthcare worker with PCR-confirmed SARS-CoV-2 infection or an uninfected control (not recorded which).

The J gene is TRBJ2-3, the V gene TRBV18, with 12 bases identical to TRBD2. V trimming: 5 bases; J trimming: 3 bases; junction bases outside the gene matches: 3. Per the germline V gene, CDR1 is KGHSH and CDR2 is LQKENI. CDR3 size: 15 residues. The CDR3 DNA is TGTGCCAGCTCAGGACTAGCGGGGACTACAGATACGCAGTATTTT. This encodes CASSGLAGTTDTQYF.

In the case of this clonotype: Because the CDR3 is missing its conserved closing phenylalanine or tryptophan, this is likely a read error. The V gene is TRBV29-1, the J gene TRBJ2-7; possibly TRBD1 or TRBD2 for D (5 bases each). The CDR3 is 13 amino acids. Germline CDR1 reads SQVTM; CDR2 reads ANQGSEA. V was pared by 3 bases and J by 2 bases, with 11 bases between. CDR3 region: CSVDGDGTYEQYS. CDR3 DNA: TGCAGCGTTGACGGGGACGGAACCTACGAGCAGTACTCC.

The CDR3 DNA reads TGCGCCAGCAGCCAAGAAGGATCCAGGGCCAATCAGCCCCAGCATTTT. Its protein product is CASSQEGSRANQPQHF. The chain links TRBV4-1 to TRBJ1-5; D may be TRBD1 (5 bases). V gave up 0 bases and J gave up 3 bases, with 12 bases separating them. This CDR3 is 16 amino acids long. CDR1 is MGHRA, CDR2 YSYEKL, per germline.

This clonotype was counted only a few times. DNA of the CDR3: TGTGCCAGCATCCCTTCGACAGGAATCACAGATACGCAGTATTTT. It is translated as CASIPSTGITDTQYF. This chain links TRBV5-4 with TRBJ2-3; D perhaps matches TRBD1 (6 bases). V was shortened by 6 bases and J by 2 bases, with 16 bases between the two germline ends. The CDR3 totals 15 residues. Germline V lookup: CDR1 SGHNT, CDR2 YYREEE (reference sequence).

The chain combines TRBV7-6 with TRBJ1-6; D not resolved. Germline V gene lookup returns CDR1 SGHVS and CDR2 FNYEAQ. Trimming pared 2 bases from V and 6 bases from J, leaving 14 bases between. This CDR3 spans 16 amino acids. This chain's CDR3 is CASSLSQTQINSPLHF. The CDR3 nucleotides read TGTGCCAGCAGCTTATCCCAGACCCAGATTAATTCACCCCTCCACTTT.